This T cell receptor (beta chain) was found in a study of T cell responses to AZD1222 COVID-19 vaccine. Some clones are missing from TCRdb's copy, which holds only in-frame ones; the method was immunoSEQ multiplex PCR. The sample has roughly 42,000 clones; 88% are singletons. CDR1 is LNHNV and CDR2 is YYDKDF in the germline V gene (reference sequence). V shed 5 bases and J shed 7 bases, with 18 bases lying between them. The CDR3 sequence is 15 residues long. Specimen: peripheral blood, collected 28 days after the second dose of the MenACWY control vaccine. The chain has TRBV15 and TRBJ2-1, with a weak D call TRBD2 (5 bases). This TCR was recovered from an adult who received the MenACWY meningococcal vaccine as a control. The CDR3: CATSASRAFGNEQFF. In DNA, the CDR3 is TGTGCCACCAGCGCCTCGAGGGCCTTCGGGAATGAGCAGTTCTTC.